This T cell receptor beta chain comes out of a study of blood T cell repertoires in COVID-19. The repertoire was sequenced with immunoSEQ multiplex PCR; TCRdb's copy has only in-frame clones and lacks some. Altogether more than 55,000 clones are present, roughly 88% being singletons, with the ten largest covering 1% to 1.5%. This clone was counted once. This TCR was sampled from a woman of 80 years or more with acute or convalescent COVID-19. The sequencing input was peripheral blood.

CDR3 region: CASSRSSGSPNEQFF. CDR3 DNA sequence: TGTGCCAGCAGCCGCTCTAGCGGGAGTCCGAATGAGCAGTTCTTC. V and J are TRBV11-1 and TRBJ2-1, with 10 positions matching TRBD2. Unmatched junction bases numbered 8, after V lost 5 bases and J lost 7 bases. The CDR3 consists of 15 residues. In germline, CDR1 is SGHAT, CDR2 FQDESV (reference sequence). Variable domain in full (rest from reference TRBV11-1 and TRBJ2-1): EAEVAQSPRYKITEKSQAVAFWCDPISGHATLYWYRQILGQGPELLVQFQDESVVDDSQLPKDRFSAERLKGVDSTLKIQPAELGDSAMYLCASSRSSGSPNEQFFGPGTRLTVL.